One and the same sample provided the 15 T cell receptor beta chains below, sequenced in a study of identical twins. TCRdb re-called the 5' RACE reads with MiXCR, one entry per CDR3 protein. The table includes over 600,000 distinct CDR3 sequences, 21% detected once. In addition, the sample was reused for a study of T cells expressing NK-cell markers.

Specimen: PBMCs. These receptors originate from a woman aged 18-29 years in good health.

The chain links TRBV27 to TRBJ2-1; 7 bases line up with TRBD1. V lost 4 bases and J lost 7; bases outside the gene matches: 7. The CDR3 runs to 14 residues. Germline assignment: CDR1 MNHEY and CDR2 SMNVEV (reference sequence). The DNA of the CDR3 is TGTGCCAGCAGTTACGTAACAGGGGAGAATGAGCAGTTCTTC. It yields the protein CASSYVTGENEQFF.

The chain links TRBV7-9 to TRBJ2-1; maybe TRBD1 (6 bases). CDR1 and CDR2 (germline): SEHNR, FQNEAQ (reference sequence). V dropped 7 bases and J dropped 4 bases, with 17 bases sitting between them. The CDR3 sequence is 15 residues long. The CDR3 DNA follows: TGTGCCAGCACTCTCAACAGGGAGATTTACAATGAGCAGTTCTTC. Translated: CASTLNREIYNEQFF.

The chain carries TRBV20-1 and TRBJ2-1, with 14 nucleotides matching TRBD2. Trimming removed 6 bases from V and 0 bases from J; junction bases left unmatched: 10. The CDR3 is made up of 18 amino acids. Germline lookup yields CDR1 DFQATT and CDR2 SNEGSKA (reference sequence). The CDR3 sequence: CSAAGTSGSVSSYNEQFF. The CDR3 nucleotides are TGCAGTGCGGCCGGGACTAGCGGGAGCGTGAGCTCCTACAATGAGCAGTTCTTC.

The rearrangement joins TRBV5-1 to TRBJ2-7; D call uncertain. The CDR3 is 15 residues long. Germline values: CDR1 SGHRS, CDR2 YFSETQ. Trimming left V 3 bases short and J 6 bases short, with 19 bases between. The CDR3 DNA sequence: TGCGCCAGCAGCTGGGTCACCGGAAAGGGCGGCGAGCAGTACTTC. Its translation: CASSWVTGKGGEQYF.

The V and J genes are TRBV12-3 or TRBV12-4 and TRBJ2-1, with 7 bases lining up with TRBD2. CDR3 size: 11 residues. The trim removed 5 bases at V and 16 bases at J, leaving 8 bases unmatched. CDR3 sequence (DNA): TGTGCCAGCAGTCCGGGACTACGTAACTTCTTC. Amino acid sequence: CASSPGLRNFF.

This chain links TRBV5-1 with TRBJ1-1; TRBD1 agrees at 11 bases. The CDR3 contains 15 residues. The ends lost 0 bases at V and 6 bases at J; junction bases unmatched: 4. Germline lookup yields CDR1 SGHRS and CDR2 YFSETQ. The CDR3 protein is CASSLGTGGRAEAFF. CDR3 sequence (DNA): TGCGCCAGCAGCTTGGGGACAGGGGGCCGGGCTGAAGCTTTCTTT.

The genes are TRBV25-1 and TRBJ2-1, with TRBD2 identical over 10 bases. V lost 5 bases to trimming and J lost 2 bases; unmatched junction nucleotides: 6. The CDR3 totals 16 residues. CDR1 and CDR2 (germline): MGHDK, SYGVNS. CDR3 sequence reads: CASSTSGKTTYNEQFF. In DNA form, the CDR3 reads TGTGCCAGCAGTACTAGCGGGAAAACAACCTACAATGAGCAGTTCTTC.

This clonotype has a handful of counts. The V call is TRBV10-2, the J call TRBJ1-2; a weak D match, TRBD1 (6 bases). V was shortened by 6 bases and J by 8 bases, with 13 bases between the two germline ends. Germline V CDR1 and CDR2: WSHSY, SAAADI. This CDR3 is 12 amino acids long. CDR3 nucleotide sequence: TGCGCCAGCAGACTACAGGGCTGGGGCTACACCTTC. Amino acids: CASRLQGWGYTF.

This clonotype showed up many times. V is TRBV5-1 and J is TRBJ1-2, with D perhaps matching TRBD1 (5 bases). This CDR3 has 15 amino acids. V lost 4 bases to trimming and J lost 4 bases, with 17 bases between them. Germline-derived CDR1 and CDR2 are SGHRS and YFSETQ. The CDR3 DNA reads TGCGCCAGCAGCCAAAGTGGGACCACTGTCTATGGCTACACCTTC. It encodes CASSQSGTTVYGYTF.

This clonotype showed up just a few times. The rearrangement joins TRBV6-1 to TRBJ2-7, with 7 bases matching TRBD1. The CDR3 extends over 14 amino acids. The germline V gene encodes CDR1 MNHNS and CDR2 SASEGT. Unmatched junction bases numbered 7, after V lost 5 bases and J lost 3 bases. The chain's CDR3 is CASSKQGINYEQYF. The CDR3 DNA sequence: TGTGCCAGCAGTAAACAGGGGATCAACTACGAGCAGTACTTC.

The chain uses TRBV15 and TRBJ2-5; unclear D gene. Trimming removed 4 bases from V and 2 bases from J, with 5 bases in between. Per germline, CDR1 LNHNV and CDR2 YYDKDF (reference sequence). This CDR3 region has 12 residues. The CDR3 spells CATSNWQETQYF. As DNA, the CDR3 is TGTGCCACCAGCAACTGGCAAGAGACCCAGTACTTC. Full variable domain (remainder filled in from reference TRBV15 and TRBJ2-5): DAMVIQNPRYQVTQFGKPVTLSCSQTLNHNVMYWYQQKSSQAPKLLFHYYDKDFNNEADTPDNFQSRRPNTSFCFLDIRSPGLGDTAMYLCATSNWQETQYFGPGTRLLVL.

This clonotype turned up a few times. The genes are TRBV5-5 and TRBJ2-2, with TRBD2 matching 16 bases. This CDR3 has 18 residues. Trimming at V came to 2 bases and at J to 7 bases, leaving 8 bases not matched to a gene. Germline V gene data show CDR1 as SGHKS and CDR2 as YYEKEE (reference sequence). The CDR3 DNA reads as TGTGCCAGCAGCTTAGGGACTAGCGGGAGGGCCGAGAGCGGGGAGCTGTTTTTT. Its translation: CASSLGTSGRAESGELFF. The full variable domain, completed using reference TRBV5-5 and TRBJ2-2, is DAGVTQSPTHLIKTRGQQVTLRCSPISGHKSVSWYQQVLGQGPQFIFQYYEKEERGRGNFPDRFSARQFPNYSSELNVNALLLGDSALYLCASSLGTSGRAESGELFFGEGSRLTVL.

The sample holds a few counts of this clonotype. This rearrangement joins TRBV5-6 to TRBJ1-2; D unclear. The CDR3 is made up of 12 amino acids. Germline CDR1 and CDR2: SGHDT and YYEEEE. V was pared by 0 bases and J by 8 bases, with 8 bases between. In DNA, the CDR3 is TGTGCCAGCAGCTTGGATTTACGAGGCTACACCTTC. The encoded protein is CASSLDLRGYTF. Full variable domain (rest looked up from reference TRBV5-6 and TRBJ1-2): DAGVTQSPTHLIKTRGQQVTLRCSPKSGHDTVSWYQQALGQGPQFIFQYYEEEERQRGNFPDRFSGHQFPNYSSELNVNALLLGDSALYLCASSLDLRGYTFGSGTRLTVV.

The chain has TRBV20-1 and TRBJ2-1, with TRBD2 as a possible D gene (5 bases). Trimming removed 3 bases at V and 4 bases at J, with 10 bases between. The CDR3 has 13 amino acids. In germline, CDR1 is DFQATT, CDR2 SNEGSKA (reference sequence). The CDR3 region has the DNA TGCAGTGCTAGGTCGGGGTCATACAATGAGCAGTTCTTC. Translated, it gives CSARSGSYNEQFF.

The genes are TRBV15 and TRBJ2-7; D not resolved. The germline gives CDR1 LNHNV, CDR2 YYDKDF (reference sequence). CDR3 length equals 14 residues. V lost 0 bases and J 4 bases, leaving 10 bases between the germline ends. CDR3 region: CATSRDTWSYEQYF. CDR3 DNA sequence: TGTGCCACCAGCAGAGATACCTGGAGTTACGAGCAGTACTTC.